The 29 T cell receptor beta chains below come from one sample, sequenced in a study of blood T cells in healthy people across ages. Together with a sample-barcoded 5' primer, a J-beta primer mix was included in a second PCR lasting about 6 to 11 cycles. Each CDR3 protein gets one entry after TCRdb re-called the 5' RACE reads with MiXCR. The sample yields 630,000 or so distinct CDR3 sequences, about 34% seen once. The sample was blood. The receptors were sampled from a woman of 80 years or more in good health.

This clonotype was counted ten times or more. This CDR3 reads CASSLRVRNTEAFF. The DNA for the CDR3 is TGTGCCAGCAGTCTGAGGGTAAGGAACACTGAAGCTTTCTTT. The chain couples TRBV27 to TRBJ1-1; D is uncertain. V lost 5 bases and J 1 base, leaving 11 bases between the germline ends. Germline loops: CDR1 MNHEY, CDR2 SMNVEV (reference sequence). CDR3 length: 14 amino acids.

With respect to this clonotype: A much larger clone sits a single nucleotide away, making a read error possible. This chain connects TRBV2 to TRBJ2-5; 8 bases fit TRBD1. The CDR3 consists of 13 residues. The V segment lost 5 bases and the J segment 6 bases; nucleotides outside the gene matches: 5. The germline CDR1 and CDR2 sequences are SNHLY and FYNNEI. CDR3 nucleotides: TGTGCCAGCAGTTTTACAGGGGGGAAGACCCAGTACTTC. It codes for CASSFTGGKTQYF.

Concerning this clonotype itself: This may be a read error, as it is one base from a much larger clone. This chain uses TRBV30 with TRBJ1-5, with unresolved D. Trimming stripped 7 bases from V and 9 bases from J, with 16 bases between. This CDR3 is built from 12 residues. The germline V gene encodes CDR1 GTSNPN and CDR2 SVGIG (reference sequence). The chain's CDR3 is CASSGEDRPQHF. The CDR3 coding sequence is TGTGCCTCCTCAGGAGAGGATCGGCCCCAGCATTTT.

This clonotype was recorded at least ten times. The chain combines TRBV12-3 or TRBV12-4 with TRBJ2-6, with D unclear. Trimming shortened V by 6 bases and J by 0 bases, and 18 bases separated the two germline ends. The CDR3 covers 18 residues. CDR3 region: CASRSEAAISSGANVLTF. CDR3 sequence (DNA): TGTGCCAGCAGGTCTGAGGCCGCGATTTCCTCTGGGGCCAACGTCCTGACTTTC.

A single count supports this clonotype. The chain combines TRBV5-1 with TRBJ2-5; TRBD2 might be the D (6 bases). This CDR3 has 13 amino acids. Trimming took 0 bases from V and 5 from J, leaving 8 bases between them. From germline, CDR1 is SGHRS and CDR2 YFSETQ. This chain's CDR3 is CASSLALAETQYF. The DNA of the CDR3 is TGCGCCAGCAGCTTGGCGCTAGCGGAGACCCAGTACTTC. Together with reference TRBV5-1 and TRBJ2-5, the CDR3 gives the full variable domain: KAGVTQTPRYLIKTRGQQVTLSCSPISGHRSVSWYQQTPGQGLQFLFEYFSETQRNKGNFPGRFSGRQFSNSRSEMNVSTLELGDSALYLCASSLALAETQYFGPGTRLLVL.

This clonotype has a count of ten or more. V and J are TRBV7-2 and TRBJ2-2; TRBD2 might be the D (5 bases). The CDR3 extends over 13 amino acids. Trimming took off 4 bases at V and 4 bases at J, with 7 bases between the two ends. Germline loops: CDR1 SGHTA, CDR2 FQGNSA. As DNA, the CDR3 is TGTGCCAGCAGCTCTCGGGGCACCGGGGAGCTGTTTTTT. Translating gives CASSSRGTGELFF. The complete variable domain, with remaining parts taken from reference TRBV7-2 and TRBJ2-2, reads GAGVSQSPSNKVTEKGKDVELRCDPISGHTALYWYRQSLGQGLEFLIYFQGNSAPDKSGLPSDRFSAERTGGSVSTLTIQRTQQEDSAVYLCASSSRGTGELFFGEGSRLTVL.

Regarding this clonotype: Mismatch with germline at one junction end may stem from a read error. The V call is TRBV7-2, the J call TRBJ1-4; D uncertain. The germline V gene encodes CDR1 SGHTA and CDR2 FQGNSA. This CDR3 is built from 15 residues. The CDR3 loop is CASSLRAATSEKLFF. The CDR3 bases are TGTGCCAGCAGCTTAAGAGCCGCAACTAGTGAAAAACTGTTTTTT.

This clonotype was observed many times. The chain employs TRBV6-2 or TRBV6-3 and TRBJ2-1, with 10 bases that match TRBD1. Germline CDR1 is MNHEY and CDR2 is SVGEGT. Trimming at V came to 6 bases and at J to 4 bases, leaving 9 bases not matched to a gene. CDR3 length: 16 residues. The CDR3 region is CASSSLRDRGYNEQFF. The CDR3 region has the DNA TGTGCCAGCAGCTCTCTCCGGGACAGGGGTTACAATGAGCAGTTCTTC.

This chain links TRBV5-1 with TRBJ2-2, with unresolved D. The CDR3 sequence is 12 residues long. The germline V gene has CDR1 SGHRS and CDR2 YFSETQ. Trimming stripped 4 bases from V and 4 bases from J, with 5 bases between. Here the CDR3 reads CASSVSTGELFF. CDR3 bases: TGCGCCAGCAGCGTCTCCACCGGGGAGCTGTTTTTT.

The sample holds one count of this clonotype. The rearrangement joins TRBV7-9 to TRBJ2-5; tentative D call: TRBD2 (7 bases). Germline V gene lookup returns CDR1 SEHNR and CDR2 FQNEAQ (reference sequence). Trimming cost V 5 bases and J 11 bases, with 30 bases left between them. This CDR3 region has 17 residues. CDR3 DNA sequence: TGTGCCAGCAGCACAACTTTGGTGGGGGGGCGATACAATGAGCAGTACTTC. Amino acid sequence: CASSTTLVGGRYNEQYF.

The CDR3 protein is CASSFQRGDYEQYF. Here the CDR3 DNA reads TGTGCCAGCAGCTTCCAGCGGGGGGACTACGAGCAGTACTTC. V gene TRBV7-2 combines with J gene TRBJ2-7; the match to TRBD2 covers 9 bases. J gave up 3 bases and V 3 bases, and 3 bases lay outside the gene matches. CDR1 SGHTA and CDR2 FQGNSA come from the germline V gene. The CDR3 is 14 amino acids. The variable domain in full, completed from reference TRBV7-2 and TRBJ2-7, reads GAGVSQSPSNKVTEKGKDVELRCDPISGHTALYWYRQSLGQGLEFLIYFQGNSAPDKSGLPSDRFSAERTGGSVSTLTIQRTQQEDSAVYLCASSFQRGDYEQYFGPGTRLTVT.

The sample holds many counts of this clonotype. The chain links TRBV5-1 to TRBJ2-7; D uncertain. The V end lost 3 bases, the J end lost 7 bases, and 11 bases lay between the germline ends. CDR1 is SGHRS and CDR2 is YFSETQ in the germline V gene. CDR3 length equals 12 residues. CDR3 sequence (DNA): TGCGCCAGCAGCTCGGGCGTGGCGGAGCAGTACTTC. Translating it yields CASSSGVAEQYF. The full variable domain, in which reference TRBV5-1 and TRBJ2-7 provide the parts outside the CDR3, is KAGVTQTPRYLIKTRGQQVTLSCSPISGHRSVSWYQQTPGQGLQFLFEYFSETQRNKGNFPGRFSGRQFSNSRSEMNVSTLELGDSALYLCASSSGVAEQYFGPGTRLTVT.

As regards this clonotype: This may be a read error: a much more frequent sequence differs by one nucleotide. The genes are TRBV7-9 and TRBJ2-5; tentatively, D is TRBD1 or TRBD2 (5 bases each). Trimming removed 6 bases at V and 11 bases at J, with 19 bases between. Germline V gives CDR1 SEHNR, CDR2 FQNEAQ (reference sequence). The length of the CDR3 is 13 residues. CDR3 DNA: TGTGCCAGCAGACCATTGGGGCTTTGGGAGCAGTACTTC. This encodes CASRPLGLWEQYF.

V gene TRBV20-1 combines with J gene TRBJ2-5; D is possibly TRBD1 or TRBD2 (5 bases each). Trimming removed 3 bases from V and 7 bases from J, with 12 bases in between. The CDR3 is 12 amino acids. Germline CDR1 reads DFQATT; CDR2 reads SNEGSKA (reference sequence). The DNA for the CDR3 is TGCAGTGCTAGGAGGGGCGTTGGGACCCAGTACTTC. Translated: CSARRGVGTQYF.

This clonotype was seen only a few times. This may be a read error, as it is one base from a much larger clone. The rearrangement links TRBV27 to TRBJ2-5, with D perhaps being TRBD1 or TRBD2 (5 bases each). Germline values: CDR1 MNHEY, CDR2 SMNVEV (reference sequence). Trimming pared 3 bases from V and 11 bases from J, leaving 16 bases between. The CDR3 covers 13 residues. In DNA, the CDR3 is TGTGCCAGCAGTTTGGGGACCTCGGGTGAGCAGTACTTC. Protein: CASSLGTSGEQYF.

The sample holds many counts of this clonotype. The chain has TRBV15 and TRBJ2-6; a weak D match, TRBD2 (6 bases). The V gene's germline CDR1 is LNHNV and CDR2 YYDKDF (reference sequence). V was trimmed by 2 bases and J by 4 bases, leaving 18 bases between them. The CDR3 extends over 18 amino acids. The chain's CDR3 is CATSRHSGPGSGANVLTF. CDR3 nucleotide sequence: TGTGCCACCAGCAGACATAGCGGACCAGGGTCCGGGGCCAACGTCCTGACTTTC.

The chain carries TRBV20-1 and TRBJ2-1, with D possibly matching TRBD2 (6 bases). The CDR3 runs to 14 residues. Looked up from germline, CDR1 is DFQATT and CDR2 is SNEGSKA (reference sequence). V lost 2 bases and J 4 bases, leaving 12 bases between the germline ends. DNA for the CDR3: TGCAGTGCTAGAAGACTAGGAATATACAATGAGCAGTTCTTC. Its translation: CSARRLGIYNEQFF.

This clonotype has more than one count but fewer than ten. V and J are TRBV30 and TRBJ1-3; D is undetermined. The length of the CDR3 is 14 residues. The ends were cut back, 0 bases at V and 0 bases at J, with 6 bases in the middle. Germline V lookup: CDR1 GTSNPN, CDR2 SVGIG (reference sequence). The CDR3 coding sequence is TGTGCCTGGAGTGTACGGAGCTCTGGAAACACCATATATTTT. Translation gives CAWSVRSSGNTIYF.

The rearrangement links TRBV30 to TRBJ1-1; 9 bases fit TRBD1. The CDR3 runs to 14 residues. V shed 5 bases, J shed 5 bases, and the junction held 9 bases outside the gene matches. Germline CDR1 reads GTSNPN; CDR2 reads SVGIG (reference sequence). The CDR3 DNA reads as TGTGCCTGGGGGGGGGACAGGGTAACGACTGAAGCTTTCTTT. This gives the protein CAWGGDRVTTEAFF.

Remarks on this clonotype: A much larger clone lies one base from this, so it may be a read error. The gene calls are TRBV20-1 and TRBJ2-3; D remains unclear. CDR1 is DFQATT, CDR2 SNEGSKA, per germline (reference sequence). The CDR3 has 11 amino acids. The CDR3 DNA reads as TGCAGCCTGTCTCCCACAGATGCGCAGTATTTT. This sequence encodes CSLSPTDAQYF.

This clonotype appeared many times. The gene calls are TRBV11-2 and TRBJ2-6; D is unclear. CDR1 and CDR2 from the germline V gene are SGHAT and FQNNGV. This CDR3 region has 15 residues. V lost 5 bases and J 3 bases, leaving 11 bases between the germline ends. CDR3 protein: CASSPRGDGANVLTF. The DNA of the CDR3 is TGTGCCAGCAGCCCCCGCGGTGATGGGGCCAACGTCCTGACTTTC.

A remark on this clonotype: Possible read error: a much larger clone is one base away. The CDR3 sequence is CASGLCDEQFF. Here the CDR3 DNA reads TGTGCCAGCGGATTGTGTGACGAGCAGTTCTTC. V usage is TRBV2 and J usage is TRBJ2-1; D not resolved. Germline lookup yields CDR1 SNHLY and CDR2 FYNNEI. The CDR3 loop spans 11 amino acids. Trimming shortened V by 8 bases and J by 10 bases, and 12 bases separated the two germline ends. Together with reference TRBV2 and TRBJ2-1, the CDR3 gives the full variable domain: EPEVTQTPSHQVTQMGQEVILRCVPISNHLYFYWYRQILGQKVEFLVSFYNNEISEKSEIFDDQFSVERPDGSNFTLKIRSTKLEDSAMYFCASGLCDEQFFGPGTRLTVL.

This clonotype was seen only a few times. The gene calls are TRBV5-4 and TRBJ1-6; D gene uncertain. The germline V and J ends were trimmed by 4 bases and 6 bases, with 14 bases remaining between them. CDR3 length: 15 residues. CDR1 and CDR2 (germline): SGHNT, YYREEE (reference sequence). Written as DNA, the CDR3 is TGTGCCAGCAGCCTACCAGGACTGATTAATTCACCCCTCCACTTT. Its translation is CASSLPGLINSPLHF.

This chain connects TRBV20-1 to TRBJ1-1; 7 bases are shared with TRBD1. The CDR3 length is 14 residues. Germline CDR1 and CDR2: DFQATT and SNEGSKA (reference sequence). V was pared by 3 bases and J by 3 bases, with 7 bases of the junction left unmatched. The CDR3: CSASDRVGYTEAFF. The CDR3 bases are TGCAGTGCTAGTGACAGGGTCGGTTACACTGAAGCTTTCTTT.

The rearrangement joins TRBV4-3 to TRBJ1-2, with TRBD1 identical over 7 bases. V was clipped by 0 bases and J by 7 bases; unmatched bases: 11. The CDR3 extends over 16 amino acids. Germline CDR1 is LGHNA and CDR2 is YSLEER. CDR3 bases: TGCGCCAGCAGCCAAGATCGACAGGGAGGATGGTGTGGCTACACCTTC. It codes for CASSQDRQGGWCGYTF.

This sequence joins TRBV2 and TRBJ1-1; D not certain. Between the trimmed V and J ends, which lost 8 bases and 1 base, there was a span of 11 bases. This CDR3 has 13 amino acids. Germline V lookup: CDR1 SNHLY, CDR2 FYNNEI. The chain's CDR3 is CASDETSNTEAFF. The CDR3 DNA reads as TGTGCCAGCGATGAGACATCGAACACTGAAGCTTTCTTT.

This clonotype was counted only a few times. The chain has TRBV5-5 and TRBJ2-2; tentatively, D is TRBD1 (6 bases). Trimming pared 1 base from V and 1 base from J, leaving 8 bases between. The CDR3 contains 15 residues. The germline V gene encodes CDR1 SGHKS and CDR2 YYEKEE (reference sequence). In DNA form, the CDR3 reads TGTGCCAGCAGCTTGTACAGGGAGAACACCGGGGAGCTGTTTTTT. Its translation: CASSLYRENTGELFF.

CDR3 nucleotides: TGTGCCTGGAGTGTACTAGGAGTGGCCAGCGAGACCCAGTACTTC. Translated: CAWSVLGVASETQYF. This chain uses TRBV30 with TRBJ2-5; a weak D match, TRBD2 (5 bases). Trimming removed 0 bases from V and 5 bases from J, with 16 bases in between. The CDR3 is 15 residues long. CDR1 and CDR2 from the germline V gene are GTSNPN and SVGIG (reference sequence). The full variable domain, rest sourced from reference TRBV30 and TRBJ2-5, is SQTIHQWPATLVQPVGSPLSLECTVEGTSNPNLYWYRQAAGRGLQLLFYSVGIGQISSEVPQNLSASRPQDRQFILSSKKLLLSDSGFYLCAWSVLGVASETQYFGPGTRLLVL.

This clonotype came up many times. J is TRBJ2-5 and V is TRBV7-8, with D maybe TRBD1 (5 bases). V lost 1 base and J lost 5, with 14 bases in between. The CDR3 has 15 amino acids. The V gene's germline CDR1 is SGHVS and CDR2 FQNEAQ. The CDR3 DNA reads as TGTGCCAGCAGCTTAGAGATCAGGGCGGTGGAGACCCAGTACTTC. This translates into CASSLEIRAVETQYF.